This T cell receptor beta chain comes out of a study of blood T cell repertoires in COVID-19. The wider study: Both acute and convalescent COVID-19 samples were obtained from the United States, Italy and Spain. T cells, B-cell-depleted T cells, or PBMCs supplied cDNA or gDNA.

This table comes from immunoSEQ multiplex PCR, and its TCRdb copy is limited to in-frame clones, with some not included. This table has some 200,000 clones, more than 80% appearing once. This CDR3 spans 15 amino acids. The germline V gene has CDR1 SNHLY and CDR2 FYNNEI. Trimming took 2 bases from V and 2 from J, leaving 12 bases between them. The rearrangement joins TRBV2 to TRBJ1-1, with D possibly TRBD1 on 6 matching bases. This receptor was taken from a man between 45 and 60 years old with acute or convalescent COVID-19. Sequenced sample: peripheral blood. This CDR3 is CASSELRGGNTEAFF. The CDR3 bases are TGTGCCAGCAGTGAATTAAGAGGGGGAAACACTGAAGCTTTCTTT.